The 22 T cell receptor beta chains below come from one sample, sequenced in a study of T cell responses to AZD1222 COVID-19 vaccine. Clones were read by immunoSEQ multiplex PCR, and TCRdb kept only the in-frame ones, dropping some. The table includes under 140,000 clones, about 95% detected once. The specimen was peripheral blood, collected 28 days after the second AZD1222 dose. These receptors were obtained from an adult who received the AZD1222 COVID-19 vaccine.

DNA for the CDR3: TGTGCCAGCAGCTCCCGGCCCCTCTTGGAGCCCCAGCATTTT. Protein sequence: CASSSRPLLEPQHF. This chain uses TRBV14 with TRBJ1-5, with D unresolved. Trimming took 5 bases from V and 8 from J, leaving 16 bases between them. Per germline, CDR1 SGHDN and CDR2 FVKESK. This CDR3 contains 14 residues. Full variable domain (remainder filled in from reference TRBV14 and TRBJ1-5): EAGVTQFPSHSVIEKGQTVTLRCDPISGHDNLYWYRRVMGKEIKFLLHFVKESKQDESGMPNNRFLAERTGGTYSTLKVQPAELEDSGVYFCASSSRPLLEPQHFGDGTRLSIL.

This chain's CDR3 is CASSYKGVTGANVLTF. The CDR3 region has the DNA TGTGCCAGCAGTTATAAGGGAGTGACTGGGGCCAACGTCCTGACTTTC. V is TRBV6-5 and J is TRBJ2-6, with a weak D call TRBD2 (5 bases). CDR1 is MNHEY, CDR2 SVGAGI, per germline. CDR3 size: 16 residues. Trimming left V 3 bases short and J 2 bases short, with 11 bases between.

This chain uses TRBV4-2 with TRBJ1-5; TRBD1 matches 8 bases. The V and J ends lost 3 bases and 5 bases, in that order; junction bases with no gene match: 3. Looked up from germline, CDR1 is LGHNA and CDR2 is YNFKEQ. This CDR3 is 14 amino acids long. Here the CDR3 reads CASSQNRGDQPQHF. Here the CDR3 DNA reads TGTGCCAGCAGCCAGAACAGGGGGGATCAGCCCCAGCATTTT.

CDR3 region: CASSIGDSYSNQPQHF. The CDR3, as DNA: TGTGCCAGTAGTATCGGGGACAGCTATAGCAATCAGCCCCAGCATTTT. The chain combines TRBV19 with TRBJ1-5; TRBD1 agrees at 7 bases. The trim removed 3 bases at V and 0 bases at J, leaving 5 bases unmatched. This CDR3 comprises 16 residues. In germline, CDR1 is LNHDA, CDR2 SQIVND (reference sequence).

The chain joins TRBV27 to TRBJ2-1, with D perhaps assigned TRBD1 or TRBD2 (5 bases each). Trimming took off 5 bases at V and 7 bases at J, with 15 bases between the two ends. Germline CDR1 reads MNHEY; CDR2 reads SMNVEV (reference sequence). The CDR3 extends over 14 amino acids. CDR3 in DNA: TGTGCCAGCAGTCCCCCTAGCAGGGCAAATGAGCAGTTCTTC. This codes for CASSPPSRANEQFF.

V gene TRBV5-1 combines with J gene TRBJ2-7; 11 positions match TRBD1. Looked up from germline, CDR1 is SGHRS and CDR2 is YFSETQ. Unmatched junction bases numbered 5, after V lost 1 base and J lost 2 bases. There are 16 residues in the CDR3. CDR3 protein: CASSLWGTGGTYEQYF. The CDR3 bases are TGCGCCAGCAGCTTGTGGGGGACAGGGGGAACCTACGAGCAGTACTTC.

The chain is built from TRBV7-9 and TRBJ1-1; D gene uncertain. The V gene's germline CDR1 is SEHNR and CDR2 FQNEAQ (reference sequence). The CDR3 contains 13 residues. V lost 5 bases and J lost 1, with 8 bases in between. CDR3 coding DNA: TGTGCCAGCAGCCCATACAGGAACACTGAAGCTTTCTTT. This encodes CASSPYRNTEAFF.

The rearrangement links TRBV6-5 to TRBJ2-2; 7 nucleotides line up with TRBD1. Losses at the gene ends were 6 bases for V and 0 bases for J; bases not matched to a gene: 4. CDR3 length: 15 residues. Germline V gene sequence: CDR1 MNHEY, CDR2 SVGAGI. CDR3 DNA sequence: TGTGCCAGCAGCCCAGGACAGGCGAACACCGGGGAGCTGTTTTTT. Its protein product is CASSPGQANTGELFF.

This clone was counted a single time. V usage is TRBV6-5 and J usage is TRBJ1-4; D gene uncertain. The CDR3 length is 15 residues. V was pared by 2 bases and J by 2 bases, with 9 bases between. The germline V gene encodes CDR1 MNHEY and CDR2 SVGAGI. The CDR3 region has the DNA TGTGCCAGCAGTTACCGGAGGTCTACTAATGAAAAACTGTTTTTT. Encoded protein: CASSYRRSTNEKLFF.

This CDR3 reads CASSLGLETEAFF. CDR3 nucleotide sequence: TGTGCCAGCAGCTTAGGTTTGGAAACTGAAGCTTTCTTT. The chain links TRBV11-3 to TRBJ1-1; no definite D call. This CDR3 region has 13 residues. V was trimmed by 1 base and J by 5 bases, leaving 8 bases between them. Germline V gene sequence: CDR1 SGHNT, CDR2 YENEEA.

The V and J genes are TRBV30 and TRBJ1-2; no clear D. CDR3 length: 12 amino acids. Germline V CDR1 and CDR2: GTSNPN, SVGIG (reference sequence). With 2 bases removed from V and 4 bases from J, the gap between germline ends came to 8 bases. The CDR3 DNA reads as TGTGCCTGGAGTTACCTCCCCTATGGCTACACCTTC. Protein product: CAWSYLPYGYTF.

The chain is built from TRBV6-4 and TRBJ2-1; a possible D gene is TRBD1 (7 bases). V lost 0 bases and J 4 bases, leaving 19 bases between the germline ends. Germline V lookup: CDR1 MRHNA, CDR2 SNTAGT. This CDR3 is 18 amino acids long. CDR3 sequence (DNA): TGTGCCAGCAGTGACTCGATTGGTCGCTCAGGGGGGTACAATGAGCAGTTCTTC. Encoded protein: CASSDSIGRSGGYNEQFF.

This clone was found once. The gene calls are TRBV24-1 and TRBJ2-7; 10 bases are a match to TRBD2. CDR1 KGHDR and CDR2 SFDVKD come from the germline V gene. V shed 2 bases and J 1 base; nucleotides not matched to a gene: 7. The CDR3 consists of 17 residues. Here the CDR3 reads CATSDSKTSGQSYEQYF. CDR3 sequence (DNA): TGTGCCACCAGTGATTCCAAGACTAGCGGGCAATCCTACGAGCAGTACTTC.

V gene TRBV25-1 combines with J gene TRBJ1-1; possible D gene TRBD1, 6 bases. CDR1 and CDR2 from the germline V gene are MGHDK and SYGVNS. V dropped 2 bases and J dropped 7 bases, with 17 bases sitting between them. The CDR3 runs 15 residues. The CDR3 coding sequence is TGTGCCAGCAGTGAACTGGGGGCGGGGAGGAATGAAGCTTTCTTT. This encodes CASSELGAGRNEAFF.

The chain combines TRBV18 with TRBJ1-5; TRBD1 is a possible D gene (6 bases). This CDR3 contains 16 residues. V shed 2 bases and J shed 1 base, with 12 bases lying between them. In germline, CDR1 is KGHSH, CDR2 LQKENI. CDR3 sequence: CASSPSRGTSNQPQHF. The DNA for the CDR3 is TGTGCCAGCTCACCAAGCCGTGGGACAAGCAATCAGCCCCAGCATTTT.

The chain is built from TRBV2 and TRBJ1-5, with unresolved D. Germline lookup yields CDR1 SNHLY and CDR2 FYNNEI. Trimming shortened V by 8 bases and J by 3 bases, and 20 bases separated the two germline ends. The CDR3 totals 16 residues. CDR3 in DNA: TGTGCCAGCGGACCCTTCGGCGGAGGTAACAATCAGCCCCAGCATTTT. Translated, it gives CASGPFGGGNNQPQHF.

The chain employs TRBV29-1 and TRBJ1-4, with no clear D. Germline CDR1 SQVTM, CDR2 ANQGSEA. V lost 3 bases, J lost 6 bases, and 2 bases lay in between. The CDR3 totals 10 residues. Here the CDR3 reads CSVEDEKLFF. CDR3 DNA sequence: TGCAGCGTTGAGGATGAAAAACTGTTTTTT.

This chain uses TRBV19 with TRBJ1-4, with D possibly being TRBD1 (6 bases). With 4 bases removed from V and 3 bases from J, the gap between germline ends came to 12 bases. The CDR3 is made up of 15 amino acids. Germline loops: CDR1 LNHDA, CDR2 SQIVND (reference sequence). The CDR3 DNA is TGTGCCAGTAGTACCCCGACAGGAGCTAATGAAAAACTGTTTTTT. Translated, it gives CASSTPTGANEKLFF.

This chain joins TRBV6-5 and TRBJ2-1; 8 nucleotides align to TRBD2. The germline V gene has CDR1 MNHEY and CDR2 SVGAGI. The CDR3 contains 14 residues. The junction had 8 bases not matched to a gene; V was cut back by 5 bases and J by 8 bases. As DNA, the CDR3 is TGTGCCAGCAGTACCCGGGGGGGCCGGGATGAGCAGTTCTTC. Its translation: CASSTRGGRDEQFF.

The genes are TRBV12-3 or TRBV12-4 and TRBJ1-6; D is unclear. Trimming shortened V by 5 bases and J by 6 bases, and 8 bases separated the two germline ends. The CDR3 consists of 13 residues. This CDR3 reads CASSPETNSPLHF. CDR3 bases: TGTGCCAGCAGTCCCGAAACTAATTCACCCCTCCACTTT.

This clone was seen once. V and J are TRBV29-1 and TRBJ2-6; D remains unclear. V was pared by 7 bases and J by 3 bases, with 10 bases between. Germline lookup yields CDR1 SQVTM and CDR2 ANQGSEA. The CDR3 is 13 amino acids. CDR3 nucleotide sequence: TGCAGCGCAACCGAAGGTGGGGCCAACGTCCTGACTTTC. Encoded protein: CSATEGGANVLTF.

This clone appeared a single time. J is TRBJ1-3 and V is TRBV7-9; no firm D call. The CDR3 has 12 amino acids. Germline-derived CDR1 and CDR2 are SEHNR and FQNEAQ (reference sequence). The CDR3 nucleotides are TGTGCTCTCCTGTCCTCTGGAAACACCATATATTTT. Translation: CALLSSGNTIYF.